This TCR beta chain originates from a study of cytomegalovirus exposure and HLA in healthy donors. Study results and limitations: The authors listed about 170 TCR beta chains as cytomegalovirus-associated.

TCRdb's copy holds only in-frame clones and misses some; the assay was immunoSEQ multiplex PCR. Of around 150,000 clones listed, about 80% were seen once; the top ten hold roughly 29%. The CDR3 is 14 residues long. Germline loops: CDR1 GTSNPN, CDR2 SVGIG (reference sequence). V dropped 3 bases and J dropped 5 bases, with 14 bases sitting between them. This clone was observed a few times. Its antigen is as yet unknown. V usage is TRBV30 and J usage is TRBJ1-5; D perhaps matches TRBD1 (5 bases). Sequenced input: PBMCs. The clonotype originates from a man aged 30 to 45 in good health and CMV-seropositive. The CDR3 DNA is TGTGCCTGGAGCAAGTTGGGAGGGGATCAGCCCCAGCATTTT. Translating gives CAWSKLGGDQPQHF.